The present TCR beta chain was sequenced within a study of control samples from healthy donors and cancer patients. The protocol was immunoSEQ multiplex PCR, while the TCRdb copy is restricted to in-frame clones and leaves out a portion. The sample includes 100,000 or so clones, 92% of them seen just once. With V trimmed by 3 bases and J by 7 bases, 3 bases remained unmatched. Germline assignment: CDR1 SQVTM and CDR2 ANQGSEA. The CDR3 has 12 amino acids. This sequence joins TRBV29-1 and TRBJ1-2, with 9 bases identical to TRBD1. The sequencing input was blood. The TCR originated in a woman aged 18 to 35 in good health. The CDR3 region is CSVEGQGVGYTF. The CDR3, as DNA: TGCAGCGTTGAGGGACAGGGTGTTGGCTACACCTTC.